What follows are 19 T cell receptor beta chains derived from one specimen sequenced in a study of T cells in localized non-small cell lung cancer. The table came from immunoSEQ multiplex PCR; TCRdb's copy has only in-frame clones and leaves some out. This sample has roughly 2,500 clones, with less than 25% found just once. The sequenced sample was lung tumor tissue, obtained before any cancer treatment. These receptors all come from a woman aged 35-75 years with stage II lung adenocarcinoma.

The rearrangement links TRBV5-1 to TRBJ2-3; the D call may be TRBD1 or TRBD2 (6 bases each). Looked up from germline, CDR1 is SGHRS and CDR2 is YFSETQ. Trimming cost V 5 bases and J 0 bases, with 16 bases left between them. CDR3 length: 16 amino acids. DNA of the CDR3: TGCGCCAGCAGATTTGCCGCGGGGACAAGCACAGATACGCAGTATTTT. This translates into CASRFAAGTSTDTQYF.

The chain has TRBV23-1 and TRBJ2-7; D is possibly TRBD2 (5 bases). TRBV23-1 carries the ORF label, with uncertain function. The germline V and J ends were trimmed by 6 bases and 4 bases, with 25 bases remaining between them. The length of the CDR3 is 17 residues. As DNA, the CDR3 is TGCGCCAGCAGCCAAGATTTGTGGGAGCTCTCAGGATACGAGCAGTACTTC. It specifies CASSQDLWELSGYEQYF.

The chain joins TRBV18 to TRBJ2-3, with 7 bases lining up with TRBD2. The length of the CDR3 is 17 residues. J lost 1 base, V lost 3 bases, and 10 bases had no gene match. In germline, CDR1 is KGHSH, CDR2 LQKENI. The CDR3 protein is CASSPPVGTMGTDTQYF. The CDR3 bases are TGTGCCAGCTCACCGCCGGTGGGGACTATGGGCACAGATACGCAGTATTTT.

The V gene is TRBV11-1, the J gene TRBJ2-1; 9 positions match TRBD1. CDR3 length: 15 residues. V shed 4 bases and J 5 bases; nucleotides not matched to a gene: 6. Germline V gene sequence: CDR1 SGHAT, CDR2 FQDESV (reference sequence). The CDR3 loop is CASSSRQGGHNEQFF. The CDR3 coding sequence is TGTGCCAGCAGCTCAAGACAGGGGGGTCACAATGAGCAGTTCTTC.

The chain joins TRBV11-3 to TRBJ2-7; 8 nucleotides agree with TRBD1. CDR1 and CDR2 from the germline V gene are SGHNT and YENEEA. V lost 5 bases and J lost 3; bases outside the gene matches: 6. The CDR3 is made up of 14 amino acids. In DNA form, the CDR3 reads TGTGCCAGCAGCCCGGACAGGGACTTCTACGAGCAGTACTTC. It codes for CASSPDRDFYEQYF.

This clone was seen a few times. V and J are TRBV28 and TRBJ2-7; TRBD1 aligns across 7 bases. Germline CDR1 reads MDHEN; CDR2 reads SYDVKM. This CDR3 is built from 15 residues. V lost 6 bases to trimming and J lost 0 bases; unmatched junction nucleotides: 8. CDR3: CASRSETGLSYEQYF. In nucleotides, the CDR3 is TGTGCCAGCAGATCGGAGACAGGGCTCTCCTACGAGCAGTACTTC. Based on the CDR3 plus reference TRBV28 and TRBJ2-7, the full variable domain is DVKVTQSSRYLVKRTGEKVFLECVQDMDHENMFWYRQDPGLGLRLIYFSYDVKMKEKGDIPEGYSVSREKKERFSLILESASTNQTSMYLCASRSETGLSYEQYFGPGTRLTVT.

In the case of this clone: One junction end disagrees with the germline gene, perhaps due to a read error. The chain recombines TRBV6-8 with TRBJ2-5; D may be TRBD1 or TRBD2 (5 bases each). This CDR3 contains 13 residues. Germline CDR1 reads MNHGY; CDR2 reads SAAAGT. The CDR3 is CASSYLNAGTTHF. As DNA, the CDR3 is TGTGCCAGCAGTTACTTAAATGCCGGGACCACTCACTTC.

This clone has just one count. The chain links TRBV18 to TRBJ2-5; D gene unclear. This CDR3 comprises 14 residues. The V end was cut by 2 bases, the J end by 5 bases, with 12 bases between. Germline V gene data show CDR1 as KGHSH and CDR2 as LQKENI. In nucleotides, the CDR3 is TGTGCCAGCTCACCAGGGGAAGGCCGGGAGACCCAGTACTTC. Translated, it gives CASSPGEGRETQYF.

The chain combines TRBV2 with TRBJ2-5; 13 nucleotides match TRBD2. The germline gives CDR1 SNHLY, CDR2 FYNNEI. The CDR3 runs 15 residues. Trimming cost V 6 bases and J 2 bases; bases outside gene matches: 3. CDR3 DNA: TGTGCCAGCAGGGGACTAGCGGGATGGCAAGAGACCCAGTACTTC. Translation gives CASRGLAGWQETQYF.

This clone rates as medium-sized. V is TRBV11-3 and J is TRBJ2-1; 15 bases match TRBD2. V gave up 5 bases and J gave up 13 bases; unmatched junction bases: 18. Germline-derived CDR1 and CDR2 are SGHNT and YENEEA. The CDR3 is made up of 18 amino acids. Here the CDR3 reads CASSPPPSRTSGRGGQFF. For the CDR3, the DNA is TGTGCCAGCAGCCCACCACCTTCCCGGACTAGCGGGAGGGGGGGTCAGTTCTTC.

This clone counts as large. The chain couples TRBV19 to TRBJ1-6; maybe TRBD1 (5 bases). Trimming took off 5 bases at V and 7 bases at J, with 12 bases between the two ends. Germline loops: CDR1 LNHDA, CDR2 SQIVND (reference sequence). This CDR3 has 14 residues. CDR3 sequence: CASSVQVRNSPLHF. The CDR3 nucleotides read TGTGCCAGTAGTGTACAGGTACGGAATTCACCCCTCCACTTT.

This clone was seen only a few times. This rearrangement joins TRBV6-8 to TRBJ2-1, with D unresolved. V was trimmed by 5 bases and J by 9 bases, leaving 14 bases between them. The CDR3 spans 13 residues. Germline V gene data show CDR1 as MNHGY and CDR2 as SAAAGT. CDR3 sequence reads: CASSEVILSEQFF. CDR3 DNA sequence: TGTGCCAGCAGTGAGGTTATCCTTAGTGAGCAGTTCTTC.

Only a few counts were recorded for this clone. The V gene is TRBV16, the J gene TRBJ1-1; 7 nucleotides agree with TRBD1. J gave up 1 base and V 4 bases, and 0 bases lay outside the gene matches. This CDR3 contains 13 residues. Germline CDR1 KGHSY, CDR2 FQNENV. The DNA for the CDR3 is TGTGCCAGCAGCCGACAGGGGAACACTGAAGCTTTCTTT. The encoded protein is CASSRQGNTEAFF.

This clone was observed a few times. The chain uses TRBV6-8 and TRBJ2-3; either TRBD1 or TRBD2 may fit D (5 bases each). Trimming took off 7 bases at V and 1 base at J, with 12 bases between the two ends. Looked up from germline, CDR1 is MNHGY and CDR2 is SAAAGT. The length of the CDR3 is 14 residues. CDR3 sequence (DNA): TGTGCCAGCACCAGTAGGGGAGGCACAGATACGCAGTATTTT. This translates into CASTSRGGTDTQYF.

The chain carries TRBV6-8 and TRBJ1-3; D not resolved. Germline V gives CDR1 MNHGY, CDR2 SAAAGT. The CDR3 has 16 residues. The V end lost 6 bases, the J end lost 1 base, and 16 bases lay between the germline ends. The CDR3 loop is CASSQSLVGSGNTIYF. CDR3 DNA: TGTGCCAGCAGCCAATCCTTGGTGGGGTCTGGAAACACCATATATTTT.

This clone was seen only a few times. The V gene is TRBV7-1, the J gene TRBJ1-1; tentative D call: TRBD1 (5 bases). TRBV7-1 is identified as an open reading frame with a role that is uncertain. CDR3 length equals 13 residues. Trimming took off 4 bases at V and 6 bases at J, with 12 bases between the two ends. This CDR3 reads CASSLAGRSEAFF. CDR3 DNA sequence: TGTGCCAGCAGCTTAGCAGGGAGGTCTGAAGCTTTCTTT.

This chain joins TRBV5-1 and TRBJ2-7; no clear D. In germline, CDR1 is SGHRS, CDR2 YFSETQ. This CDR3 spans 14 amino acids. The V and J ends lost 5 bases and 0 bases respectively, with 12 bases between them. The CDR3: CASRRSPDSYEQYF. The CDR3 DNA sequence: TGCGCCAGCAGGAGGAGCCCTGACTCCTACGAGCAGTACTTC.

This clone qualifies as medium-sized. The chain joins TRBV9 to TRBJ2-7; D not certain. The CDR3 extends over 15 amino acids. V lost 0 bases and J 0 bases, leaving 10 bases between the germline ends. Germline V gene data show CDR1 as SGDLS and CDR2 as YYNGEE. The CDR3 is CASSVDGWGSYEQYF. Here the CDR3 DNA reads TGTGCCAGCAGCGTAGACGGTTGGGGCTCCTACGAGCAGTACTTC. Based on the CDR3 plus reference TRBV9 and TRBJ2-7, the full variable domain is DSGVTQTPKHLITATGQRVTLRCSPRSGDLSVYWYQQSLDQGLQFLIQYYNGEERAKGNILERFSAQQFPDLHSELNLSSLELGDSALYFCASSVDGWGSYEQYFGPGTRLTVT.

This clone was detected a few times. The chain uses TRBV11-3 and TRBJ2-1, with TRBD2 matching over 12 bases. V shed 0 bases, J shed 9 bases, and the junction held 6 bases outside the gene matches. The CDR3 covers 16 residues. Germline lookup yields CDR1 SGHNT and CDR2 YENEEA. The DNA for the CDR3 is TGTGCCAGCAGCTTAGAGCCTAGCGGGGGGGCCCGTGAGCAGTTCTTC. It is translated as CASSLEPSGGAREQFF.